This passage covers 16 T cell receptor beta chains from one sample sequenced in a study of metastatic and nonmetastatic thyroid tumors. Thyroid surgery was performed in patients who had received no treatment beforehand. Using MiXCR, TCRdb re-called clones from the PCR reads. The table records about 62,000 clones, approximately 4.1% of them present only once. The sequenced sample consisted of blood. The receptors stem from a female donor with papillary thyroid cancer or a benign thyroid nodule (not recorded which). Some clones in this sample may be carry-over from other donors' samples.

This clone has ten or more counts. The chain couples TRBV19 to TRBJ2-2; D may match TRBD1 or TRBD2 (6 bases each). V lost 3 bases to trimming and J lost 0 bases, with 14 bases between them. CDR1 and CDR2 (germline): LNHDA, SQIVND (reference sequence). This CDR3 spans 17 amino acids. The CDR3 DNA follows: TGTGCCAGTAGTATCTGGGGGGCGCGATCGAACACCGGGGAGCTGTTTTTT. Translating gives CASSIWGARSNTGELFF.

This clone showed up many times. The gene calls are TRBV9 and TRBJ2-2, with TRBD2 matching over 10 bases. J lost 8 bases, V lost 7 bases, and 14 bases had no gene match. Germline V gives CDR1 SGDLS, CDR2 YYNGEE. The CDR3 contains 16 residues. The CDR3 DNA sequence: TGTGCCAGCGCCCGCGAGCTAGCGGGAGTCTCGGGGGAGCTGTTTTTT. It is translated as CASARELAGVSGELFF.

The rearrangement uses TRBV20-1 and TRBJ2-5, with 8 bases lining up with TRBD1. The CDR3 loop spans 14 amino acids. The junction had 3 bases not matched to a gene; V was cut back by 0 bases and J by 3 bases. CDR1 and CDR2 from the germline V gene are DFQATT and SNEGSKA (reference sequence). In nucleotides, the CDR3 is TGCAGTGCTAGAGAGGGACAGGTTAAAGAGACCCAGTACTTC. It codes for CSAREGQVKETQYF.

This clone occurred a few times. CDR3 in amino acids: CASIFSPREGYTF. CDR3 DNA sequence: TGTGCCAGCATTTTCTCCCCTAGGGAGGGCTACACCTTC. The genes are TRBV27 and TRBJ1-2, with D hard to call. Trimming shortened V by 7 bases and J by 8 bases, and 17 bases separated the two germline ends. This CDR3 region has 13 residues. Germline lookup yields CDR1 MNHEY and CDR2 SMNVEV (reference sequence).

This clone came up a few times. The limits of the CDR3 on the DNA are not certain, so only TCRdb's listed CDR3 is given. The gene calls are TRBV12-3 or TRBV12-4 and TRBJ2-7; TRBD2 is the table's D call, not checked against the DNA. The CDR3 comprises 16 residues, both ends counted. The CDR3 sequence: CASILDLGAGMGEQYV.

The sample holds many counts of this clone. The genes are TRBV20-1 and TRBJ2-1, with 7 bases aligning to TRBD2. The V gene end was trimmed by 2 bases and the J gene end by 6 bases; junction bases not matched to a gene: 13. The CDR3 is made up of 16 amino acids. Germline assignment: CDR1 DFQATT and CDR2 SNEGSKA (reference sequence). CDR3 DNA sequence: TGCAGTGCTAGATCCCGGACTAGGTTGTGGACCAATGAGCAGTTCTTC. It translates to CSARSRTRLWTNEQFF.

This clone has at least ten counts. The genes are TRBV10-3 and TRBJ1-1, with TRBD1 matching over 9 bases. The CDR3 is 15 residues long. Germline V gives CDR1 ENHRY, CDR2 SYGVKD. The CDR3 here is CATSTGTGLNTEAFF. In nucleotides, the CDR3 is TGTGCGACTAGTACCGGGACAGGGCTTAACACTGAAGCTTTCTTT.

This clone has ten or more counts. The V call is TRBV20-1, the J call TRBJ1-2, with TRBD1 as a possible D gene (6 bases). V was trimmed by 4 bases and J by 6 bases, leaving 9 bases between them. CDR1 is DFQATT, CDR2 SNEGSKA, per germline (reference sequence). This CDR3 is 11 amino acids long. The CDR3 loop is CSATPGDGYTF. The CDR3 bases are TGCAGTGCTACACCAGGGGATGGCTACACCTTC.

Ten or more counts support this clone. The V gene is TRBV10-1, the J gene TRBJ2-2, with D maybe TRBD2 (5 bases). The CDR3 runs to 13 residues. Germline assignment: CDR1 WNHNN and CDR2 SYGVQD (reference sequence). The V end lost 3 bases, the J end lost 7 bases, and 9 bases lay between the germline ends. DNA of the CDR3: TGCGCCAGCAGTGATGGACTGTTCGGGGAGCTGTTTTTT. It codes for CASSDGLFGELFF.

This clone has ten or more counts. The chain couples TRBV18 to TRBJ1-2, with TRBD1 as a possible D gene (6 bases). CDR3 length: 14 amino acids. Germline values: CDR1 KGHSH, CDR2 LQKENI. Trimming shortened V by 2 bases and J by 5 bases, and 12 bases separated the two germline ends. Here the CDR3 reads CASSPGGAGYGYTF. DNA for the CDR3: TGTGCCAGCTCACCAGGGGGGGCTGGATATGGCTACACCTTC.

This clone was detected many times. V and J are TRBV6-1 and TRBJ2-5, with D hard to call. The V and J ends lost 6 bases and 0 bases respectively, with 8 bases between them. Germline V CDR1 and CDR2: MNHNS, SASEGT. The CDR3 runs 13 residues. DNA for the CDR3: TGTGCCAGCAGCCCGACAAACCAAGAGACCCAGTACTTC. This translates into CASSPTNQETQYF.

Ten or more counts support this clone. The chain joins TRBV20-1 to TRBJ2-7; D is unresolved. Germline values: CDR1 DFQATT, CDR2 SNEGSKA (reference sequence). V was pared by 6 bases and J by 1 base, with 13 bases between. This CDR3 has 13 amino acids. The CDR3 is CSAPLYRSYEQYF. In DNA form, the CDR3 reads TGCAGTGCCCCCCTCTACCGATCCTACGAGCAGTACTTC.

This clone occurred many times. CDR3 nucleotide sequence: TGTGCCAGCAGTGTTCTAGCGGGGTCGACCCAGTACTTC. Amino acids: CASSVLAGSTQYF. The chain couples TRBV25-1 to TRBJ2-5; 9 bases map to TRBD2. Losses at the gene ends were 4 bases for V and 7 bases for J; bases not matched to a gene: 4. Per germline, CDR1 MGHDK and CDR2 SYGVNS. This CDR3 region has 13 residues.

V and J are TRBV6-1 and TRBJ1-4; D remains unclear. The germline CDR1 and CDR2 sequences are MNHNS and SASEGT. The CDR3 totals 14 residues. The V and J ends lost 3 bases and 10 bases respectively, with 15 bases between them. For the CDR3, the DNA is TGTGCCAGCAGTGATTGGTCCAGGAAGGGAAAACTGTTTTTT. Its protein is CASSDWSRKGKLFF.

This clone was observed at least ten times. This chain connects TRBV20-1 to TRBJ1-1; D is ambiguous. V was clipped by 0 bases and J by 7 bases, with 18 bases between them. The germline CDR1 and CDR2 sequences are DFQATT and SNEGSKA (reference sequence). The CDR3 is made up of 15 amino acids. The DNA of the CDR3 is TGCAGTGCTAGAGATTTTAGGACGCCTGGTGGTGAAGCTTTCTTT. This translates into CSARDFRTPGGEAFF.

The V call is TRBV27, the J call TRBJ2-7; tentatively, D is TRBD2 (7 bases). Trimming shortened V by 3 bases and J by 1 base, and 16 bases separated the two germline ends. The CDR3 is 16 amino acids. Germline CDR1 and CDR2: MNHEY and SMNVEV (reference sequence). Written as DNA, the CDR3 is TGTGCCAGCAGTTTTGGCGGGGGCGCTTTTTCCTACGAGCAGTACTTC. This codes for CASSFGGGAFSYEQYF.